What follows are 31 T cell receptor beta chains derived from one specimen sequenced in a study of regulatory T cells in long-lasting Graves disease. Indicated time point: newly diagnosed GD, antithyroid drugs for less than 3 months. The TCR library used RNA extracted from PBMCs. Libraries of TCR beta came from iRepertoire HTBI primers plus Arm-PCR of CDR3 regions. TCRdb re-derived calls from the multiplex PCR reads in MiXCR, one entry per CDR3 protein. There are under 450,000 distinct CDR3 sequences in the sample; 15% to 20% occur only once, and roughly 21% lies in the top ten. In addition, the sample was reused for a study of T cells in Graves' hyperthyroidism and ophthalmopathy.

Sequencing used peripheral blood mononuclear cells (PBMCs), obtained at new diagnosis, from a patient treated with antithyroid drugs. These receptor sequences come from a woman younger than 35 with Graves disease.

CDR3 region: CASSQTGTGGTTEAFF. CDR3 coding DNA: TGTGCCAGCAGCCAAACCGGGACAGGGGGCACCACTGAAGCTTTCTTT. V gene TRBV11-1 combines with J gene TRBJ1-1, with 12 positions matching TRBD1. This CDR3 is built from 16 residues. The V segment lost 5 bases and the J segment 4 bases; nucleotides outside the gene matches: 8. Germline V gives CDR1 SGHAT, CDR2 FQDESV (reference sequence).

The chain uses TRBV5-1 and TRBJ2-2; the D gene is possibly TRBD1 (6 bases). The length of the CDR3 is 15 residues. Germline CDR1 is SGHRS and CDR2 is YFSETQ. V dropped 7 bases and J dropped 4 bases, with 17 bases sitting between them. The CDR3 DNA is TGCGCCAGCCGAATTTCAGGGGTATTCACCGGGGAGCTGTTTTTT. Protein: CASRISGVFTGELFF.

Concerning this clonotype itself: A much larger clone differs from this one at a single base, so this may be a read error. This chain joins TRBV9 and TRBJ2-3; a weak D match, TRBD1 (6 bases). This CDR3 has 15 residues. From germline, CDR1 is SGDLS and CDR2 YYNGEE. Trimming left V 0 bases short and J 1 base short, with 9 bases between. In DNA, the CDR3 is TGTGCCAGCAGCGTAGGAGAGGGGGGCACAGATACGCAGTATTTT. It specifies CASSVGEGGTDTQYF.

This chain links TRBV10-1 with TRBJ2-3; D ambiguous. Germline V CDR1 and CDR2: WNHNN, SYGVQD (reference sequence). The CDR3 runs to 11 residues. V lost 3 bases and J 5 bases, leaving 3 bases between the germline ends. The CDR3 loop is CASSDVDTQYF. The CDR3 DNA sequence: TGCGCCAGCAGTGATGTAGATACGCAGTATTTT.

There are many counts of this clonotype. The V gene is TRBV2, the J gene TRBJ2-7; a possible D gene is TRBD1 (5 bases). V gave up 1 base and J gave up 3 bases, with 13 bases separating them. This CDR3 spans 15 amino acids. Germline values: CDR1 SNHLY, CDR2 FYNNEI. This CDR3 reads CASSEGQGNYYEQYF. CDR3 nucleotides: TGTGCCAGCAGTGAAGGGCAGGGAAACTACTACGAGCAGTACTTC.

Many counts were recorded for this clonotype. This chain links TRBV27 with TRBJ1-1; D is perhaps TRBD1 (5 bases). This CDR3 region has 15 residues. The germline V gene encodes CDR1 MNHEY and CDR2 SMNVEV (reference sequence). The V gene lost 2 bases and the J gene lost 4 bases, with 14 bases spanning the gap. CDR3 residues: CASSLGLGGPTEAFF. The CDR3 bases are TGTGCCAGCAGTTTAGGGCTGGGGGGTCCCACTGAAGCTTTCTTT.

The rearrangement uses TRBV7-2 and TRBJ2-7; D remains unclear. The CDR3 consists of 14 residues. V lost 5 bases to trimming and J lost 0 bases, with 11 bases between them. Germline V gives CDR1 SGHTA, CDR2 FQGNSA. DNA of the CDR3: TGTGCCAGCAGCGGGTCGACAAGCTCCTACGAGCAGTACTTC. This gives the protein CASSGSTSSYEQYF.

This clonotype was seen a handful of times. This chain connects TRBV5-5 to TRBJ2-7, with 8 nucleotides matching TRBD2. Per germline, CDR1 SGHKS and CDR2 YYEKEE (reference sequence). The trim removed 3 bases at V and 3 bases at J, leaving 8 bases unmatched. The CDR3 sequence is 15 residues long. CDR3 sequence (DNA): TGTGCCAGCAGCTCGGCGGGTAGCGGGGTCTACGAGCAGTACTTC. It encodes CASSSAGSGVYEQYF.

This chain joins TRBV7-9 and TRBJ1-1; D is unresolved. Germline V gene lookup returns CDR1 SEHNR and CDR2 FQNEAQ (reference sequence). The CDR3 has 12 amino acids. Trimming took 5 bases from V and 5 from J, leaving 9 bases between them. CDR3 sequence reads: CASSQDLTEAFF. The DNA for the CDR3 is TGTGCCAGCAGCCAGGACTTGACTGAAGCTTTCTTT.

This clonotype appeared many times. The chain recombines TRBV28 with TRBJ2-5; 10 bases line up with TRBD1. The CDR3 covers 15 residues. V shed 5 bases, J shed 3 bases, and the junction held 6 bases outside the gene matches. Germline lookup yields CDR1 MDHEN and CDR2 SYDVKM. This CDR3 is CASSMTGQGKETQYF. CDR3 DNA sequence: TGTGCCAGCAGTATGACGGGACAGGGGAAAGAGACCCAGTACTTC.

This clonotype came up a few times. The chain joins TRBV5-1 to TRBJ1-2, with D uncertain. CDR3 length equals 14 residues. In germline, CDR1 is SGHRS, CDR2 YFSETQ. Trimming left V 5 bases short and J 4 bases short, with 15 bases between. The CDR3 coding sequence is TGCGCCAGCAGACCCCCCGAGGTAGTCTATGGCTACACCTTC. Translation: CASRPPEVVYGYTF.

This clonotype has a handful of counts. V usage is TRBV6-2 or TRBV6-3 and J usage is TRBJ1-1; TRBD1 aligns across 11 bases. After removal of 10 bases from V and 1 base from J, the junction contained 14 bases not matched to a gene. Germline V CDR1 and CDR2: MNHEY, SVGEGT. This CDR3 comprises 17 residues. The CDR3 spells CAIFPWTGGLANTEAFF. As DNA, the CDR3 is TGTGCCATATTTCCTTGGACAGGGGGCCTGGCGAACACTGAAGCTTTCTTT.

Written as DNA, the CDR3 is TGTGCCAGCAGTGACCTCCCAATTAGCACAGATACGCAGTATTTT. Translation: CASSDLPISTDTQYF. The chain employs TRBV4-2 and TRBJ2-3; D not certain. This CDR3 spans 15 amino acids. V was shortened by 6 bases and J by 0 bases, with 13 bases between the two germline ends. The V gene's germline CDR1 is LGHNA and CDR2 YNFKEQ.

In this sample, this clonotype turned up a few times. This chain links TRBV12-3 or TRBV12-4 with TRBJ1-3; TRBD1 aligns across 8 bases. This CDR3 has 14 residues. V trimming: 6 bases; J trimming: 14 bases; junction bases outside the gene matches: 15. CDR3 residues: CASSSGQGNSVLYF. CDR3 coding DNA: TGTGCCAGCAGCTCAGGACAGGGAAATAGTGTTTTATATTTT.

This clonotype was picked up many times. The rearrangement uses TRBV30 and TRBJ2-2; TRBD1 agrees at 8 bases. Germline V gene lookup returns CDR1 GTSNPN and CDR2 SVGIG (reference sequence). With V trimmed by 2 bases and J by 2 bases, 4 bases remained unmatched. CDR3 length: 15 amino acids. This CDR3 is CAWSRDRLNTGELFF. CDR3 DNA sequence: TGTGCCTGGAGTCGGGACAGGTTAAACACCGGGGAGCTGTTTTTT.

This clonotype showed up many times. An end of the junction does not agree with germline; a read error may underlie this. The CDR3 DNA follows: TGTACCAGCTCCCGGGACACACAAGACTATCAGCCCCAGCATTTT. Translated: CTSSRDTQDYQPQHF. This chain connects TRBV2 to TRBJ1-5, with D maybe TRBD1 (6 bases). This CDR3 spans 15 amino acids. The germline V gene has CDR1 SNHLY and CDR2 FYNNEI.

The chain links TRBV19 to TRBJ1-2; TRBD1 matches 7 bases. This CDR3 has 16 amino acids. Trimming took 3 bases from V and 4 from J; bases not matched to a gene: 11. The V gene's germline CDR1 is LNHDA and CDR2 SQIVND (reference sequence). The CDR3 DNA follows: TGTGCCAGTAGTATCCGGGTGGACAGGAGGGGCTATGGCTACACCTTC. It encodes CASSIRVDRRGYGYTF.

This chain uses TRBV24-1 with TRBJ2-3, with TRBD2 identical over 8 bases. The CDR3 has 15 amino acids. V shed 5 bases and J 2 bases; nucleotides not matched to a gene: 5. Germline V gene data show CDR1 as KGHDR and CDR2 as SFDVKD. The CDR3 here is CATSARGGLTDTQYF. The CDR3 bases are TGTGCCACCAGTGCCCGGGGGGGCCTCACAGATACGCAGTATTTT.

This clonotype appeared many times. The chain's CDR3 is CASSLIRGQGHNEQFF. In DNA, the CDR3 is TGTGCCAGCAGTTTAATCCGCGGACAGGGACACAATGAGCAGTTCTTC. The chain carries TRBV28 and TRBJ2-1, with 8 nucleotides matching TRBD1. Germline V CDR1 and CDR2: MDHEN, SYDVKM. V lost 2 bases, J lost 5 bases, and 8 bases stayed unmatched. This CDR3 comprises 16 residues.

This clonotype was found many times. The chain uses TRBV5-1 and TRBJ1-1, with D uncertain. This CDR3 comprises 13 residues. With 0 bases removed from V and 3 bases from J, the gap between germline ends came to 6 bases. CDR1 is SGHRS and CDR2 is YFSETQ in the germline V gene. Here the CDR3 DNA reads TGCGCCAGCAGCTTGGTGGGATACACTGAAGCTTTCTTT. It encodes CASSLVGYTEAFF. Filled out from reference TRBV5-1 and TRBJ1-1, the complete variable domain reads KAGVTQTPRYLIKTRGQQVTLSCSPISGHRSVSWYQQTPGQGLQFLFEYFSETQRNKGNFPGRFSGRQFSNSRSEMNVSTLELGDSALYLCASSLVGYTEAFFGQGTRLTVV.

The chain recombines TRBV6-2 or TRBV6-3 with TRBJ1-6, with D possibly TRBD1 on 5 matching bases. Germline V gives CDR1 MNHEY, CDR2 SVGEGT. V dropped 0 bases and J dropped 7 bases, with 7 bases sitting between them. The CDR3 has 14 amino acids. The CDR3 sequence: CASSYSSGNSPLHF. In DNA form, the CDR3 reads TGTGCCAGCAGTTACTCCTCAGGGAATTCACCCCTCCACTTT.

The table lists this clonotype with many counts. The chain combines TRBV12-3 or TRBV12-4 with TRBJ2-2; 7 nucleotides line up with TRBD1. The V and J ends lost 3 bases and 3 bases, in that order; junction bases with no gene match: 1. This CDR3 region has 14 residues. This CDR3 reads CASSFGTDTGELFF. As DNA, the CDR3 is TGTGCCAGCAGTTTCGGGACAGACACCGGGGAGCTGTTTTTT.

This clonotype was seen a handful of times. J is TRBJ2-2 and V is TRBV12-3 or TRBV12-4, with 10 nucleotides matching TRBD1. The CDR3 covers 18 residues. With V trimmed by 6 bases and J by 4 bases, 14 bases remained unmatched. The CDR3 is CASSSDRGLVGATGELFF. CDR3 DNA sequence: TGTGCCAGCAGCTCCGACAGGGGGCTCGTAGGGGCCACCGGGGAGCTGTTTTTT.

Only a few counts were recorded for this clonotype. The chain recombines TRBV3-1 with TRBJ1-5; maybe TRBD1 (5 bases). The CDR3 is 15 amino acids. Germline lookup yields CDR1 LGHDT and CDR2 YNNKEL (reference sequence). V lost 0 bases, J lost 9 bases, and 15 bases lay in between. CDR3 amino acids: CASSQDFTVGGPQHF. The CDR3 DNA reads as TGTGCCAGCAGCCAAGATTTTACCGTGGGGGGGCCCCAGCATTTT.

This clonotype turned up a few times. The CDR3 nucleotides read TGCGCCAGCAGACAGGCTCTAAGTCGTTCACCCCTCCACTTT. Translated, it gives CASRQALSRSPLHF. The genes are TRBV5-1 and TRBJ1-6; perhaps TRBD1 as D (5 bases). Trimming shortened V by 5 bases and J by 9 bases, and 15 bases separated the two germline ends. CDR1 and CDR2 from the germline V gene are SGHRS and YFSETQ. The CDR3 length is 14 residues. Full variable domain (outside the CDR3, taken from reference TRBV5-1 and TRBJ1-6): KAGVTQTPRYLIKTRGQQVTLSCSPISGHRSVSWYQQTPGQGLQFLFEYFSETQRNKGNFPGRFSGRQFSNSRSEMNVSTLELGDSALYLCASRQALSRSPLHFGNGTRLTVT.

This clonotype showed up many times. The CDR3 DNA sequence: TGCGCCAGCAGCCAAGTTCCGAACACTGAAGCTTTCTTT. Its translation: CASSQVPNTEAFF. This rearrangement joins TRBV4-3 to TRBJ1-1; D is unclear. The V gene lost 1 base and the J gene lost 1 base, with 4 bases spanning the gap. CDR3 length equals 13 residues. Looked up from germline, CDR1 is LGHNA and CDR2 is YSLEER.

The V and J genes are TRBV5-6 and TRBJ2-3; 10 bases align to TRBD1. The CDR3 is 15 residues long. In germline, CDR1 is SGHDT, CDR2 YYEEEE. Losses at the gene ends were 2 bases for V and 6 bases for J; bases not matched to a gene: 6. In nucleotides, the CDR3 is TGTGCCAGCAGCTTCGACAGGGGGCGTCGGGATACGCAGTATTTT. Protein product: CASSFDRGRRDTQYF. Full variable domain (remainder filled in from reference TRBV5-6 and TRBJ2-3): DAGVTQSPTHLIKTRGQQVTLRCSPKSGHDTVSWYQQALGQGPQFIFQYYEEEERQRGNFPDRFSGHQFPNYSSELNVNALLLGDSALYLCASSFDRGRRDTQYFGPGTRLTVL.

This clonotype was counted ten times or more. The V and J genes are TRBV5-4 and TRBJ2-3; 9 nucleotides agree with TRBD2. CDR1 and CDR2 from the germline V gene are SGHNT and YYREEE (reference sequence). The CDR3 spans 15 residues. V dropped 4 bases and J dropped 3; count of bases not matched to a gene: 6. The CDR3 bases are TGTGCCAGCAGCCTCCGGAGCGGGGGGACAGATACGCAGTATTTT. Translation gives CASSLRSGGTDTQYF.

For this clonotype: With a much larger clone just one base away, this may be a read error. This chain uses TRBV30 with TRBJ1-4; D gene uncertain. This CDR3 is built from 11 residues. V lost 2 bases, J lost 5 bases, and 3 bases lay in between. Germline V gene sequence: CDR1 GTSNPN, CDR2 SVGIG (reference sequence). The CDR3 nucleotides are TGTGCCTGGAGTAAAAATGAAAAACTGTTTTTT. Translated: CAWSKNEKLFF.

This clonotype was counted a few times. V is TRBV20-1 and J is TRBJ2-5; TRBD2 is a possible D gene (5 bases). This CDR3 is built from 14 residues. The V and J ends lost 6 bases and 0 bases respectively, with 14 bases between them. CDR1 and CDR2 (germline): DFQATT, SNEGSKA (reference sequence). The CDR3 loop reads CSATPHSDQETQYF. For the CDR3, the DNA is TGCAGTGCCACCCCCCATAGCGACCAAGAGACCCAGTACTTC.

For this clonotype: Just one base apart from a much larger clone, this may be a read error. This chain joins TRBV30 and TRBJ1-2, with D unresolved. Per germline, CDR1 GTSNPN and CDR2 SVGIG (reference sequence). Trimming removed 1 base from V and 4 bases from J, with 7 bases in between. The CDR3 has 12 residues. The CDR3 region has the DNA TGTGCCTGGAGTGGAGGGTTCTATGGCTACACCTTC. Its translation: CAWSGGFYGYTF.